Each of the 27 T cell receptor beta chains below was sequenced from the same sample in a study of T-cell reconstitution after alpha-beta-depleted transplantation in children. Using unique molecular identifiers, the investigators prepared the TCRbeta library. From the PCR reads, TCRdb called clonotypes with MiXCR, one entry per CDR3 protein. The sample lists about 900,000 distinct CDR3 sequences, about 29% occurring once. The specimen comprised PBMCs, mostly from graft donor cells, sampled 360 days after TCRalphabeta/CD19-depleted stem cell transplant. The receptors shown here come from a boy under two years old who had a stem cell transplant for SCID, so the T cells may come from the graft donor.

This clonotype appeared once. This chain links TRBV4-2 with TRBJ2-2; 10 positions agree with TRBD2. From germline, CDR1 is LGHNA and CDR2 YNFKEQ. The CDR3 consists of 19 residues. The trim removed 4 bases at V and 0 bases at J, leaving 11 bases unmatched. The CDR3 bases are TGTGCCAGCAGCCCCAGACCACTAGCGGGACTAGCGAACACCGGGGAGCTGTTTTTT. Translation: CASSPRPLAGLANTGELFF.

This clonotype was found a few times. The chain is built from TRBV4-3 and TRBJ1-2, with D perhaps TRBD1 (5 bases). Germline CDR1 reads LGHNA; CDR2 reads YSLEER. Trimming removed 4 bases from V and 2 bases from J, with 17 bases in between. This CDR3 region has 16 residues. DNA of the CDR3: TGCGCCAGCAGCCCCCACAGGTGGGGCACCAACTATGGCTACACCTTC. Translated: CASSPHRWGTNYGYTF.

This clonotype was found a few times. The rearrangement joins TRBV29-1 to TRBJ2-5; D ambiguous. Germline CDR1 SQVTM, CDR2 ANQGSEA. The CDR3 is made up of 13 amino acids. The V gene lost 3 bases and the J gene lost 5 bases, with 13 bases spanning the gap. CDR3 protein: CSVEGAALETQYF. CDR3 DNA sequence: TGCAGCGTTGAGGGCGCGGCCCTCGAGACCCAGTACTTC.

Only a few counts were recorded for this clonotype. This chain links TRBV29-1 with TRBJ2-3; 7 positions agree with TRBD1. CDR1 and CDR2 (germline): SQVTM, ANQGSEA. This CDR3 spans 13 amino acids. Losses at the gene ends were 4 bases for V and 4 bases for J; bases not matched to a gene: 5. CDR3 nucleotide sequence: TGCAGCGTTGGACAGGGTGGGGCAGATACGCAGTATTTT. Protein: CSVGQGGADTQYF.

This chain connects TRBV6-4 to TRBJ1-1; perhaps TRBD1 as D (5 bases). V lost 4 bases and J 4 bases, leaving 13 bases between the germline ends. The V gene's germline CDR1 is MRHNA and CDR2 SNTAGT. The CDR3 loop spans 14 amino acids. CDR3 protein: CASSGAGGSTEAFF. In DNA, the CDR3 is TGTGCCAGCAGTGGGGCCGGGGGGTCCACTGAAGCTTTCTTT.

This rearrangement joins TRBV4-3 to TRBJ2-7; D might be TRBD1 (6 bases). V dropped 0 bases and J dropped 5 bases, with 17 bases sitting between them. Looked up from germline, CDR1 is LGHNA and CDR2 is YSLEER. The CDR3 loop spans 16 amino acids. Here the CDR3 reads CASSQEFGQSSNEQYF. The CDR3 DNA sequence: TGCGCCAGCAGCCAAGAATTTGGACAGTCGAGCAACGAGCAGTACTTC.

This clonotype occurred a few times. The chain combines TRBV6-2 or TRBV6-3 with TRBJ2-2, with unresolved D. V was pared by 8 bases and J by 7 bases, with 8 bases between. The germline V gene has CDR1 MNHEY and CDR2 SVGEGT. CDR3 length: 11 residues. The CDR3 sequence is CASALGGELFF. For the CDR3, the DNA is TGTGCCAGCGCACTTGGCGGGGAGCTGTTTTTT.

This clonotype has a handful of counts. CDR3 in amino acids: CSARGVSDTEAFF. The CDR3 DNA reads as TGCAGTGCTAGGGGGGTTTCGGACACTGAAGCTTTCTTT. The rearrangement links TRBV20-1 to TRBJ1-1, with D possibly TRBD1 on 5 matching bases. Trimming shortened V by 3 bases and J by 3 bases, and 11 bases separated the two germline ends. Germline V CDR1 and CDR2: DFQATT, SNEGSKA (reference sequence). This CDR3 has 13 residues.

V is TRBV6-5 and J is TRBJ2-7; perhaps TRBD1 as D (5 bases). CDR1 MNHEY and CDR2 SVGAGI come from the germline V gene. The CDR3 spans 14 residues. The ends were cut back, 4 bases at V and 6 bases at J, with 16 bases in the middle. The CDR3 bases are TGTGCCAGCAGTTCACAGGTCTTTGTTGGCGAGCAGTACTTC. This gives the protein CASSSQVFVGEQYF.

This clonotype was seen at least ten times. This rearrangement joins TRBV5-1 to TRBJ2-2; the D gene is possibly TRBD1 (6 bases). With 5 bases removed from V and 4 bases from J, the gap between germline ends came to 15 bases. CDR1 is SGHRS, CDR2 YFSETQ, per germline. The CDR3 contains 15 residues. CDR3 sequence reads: CASRATGLGTGELFF. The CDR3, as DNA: TGCGCCAGCAGAGCTACAGGGTTGGGCACCGGGGAGCTGTTTTTT.

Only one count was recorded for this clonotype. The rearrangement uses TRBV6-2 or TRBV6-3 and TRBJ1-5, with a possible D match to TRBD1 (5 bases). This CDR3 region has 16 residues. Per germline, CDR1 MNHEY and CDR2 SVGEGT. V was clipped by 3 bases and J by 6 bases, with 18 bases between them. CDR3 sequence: CASSYLGARSGQPQHF. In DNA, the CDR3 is TGTGCCAGCAGTTATCTAGGGGCTCGGTCGGGTCAGCCCCAGCATTTT.

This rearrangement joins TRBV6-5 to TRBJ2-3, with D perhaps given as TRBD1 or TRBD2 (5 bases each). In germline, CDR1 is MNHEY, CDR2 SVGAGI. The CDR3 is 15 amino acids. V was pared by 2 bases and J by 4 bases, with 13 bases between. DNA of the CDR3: TGTGCCAGCAGTTACGGGGACCCGAGGGCAGATACGCAGTATTTT. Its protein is CASSYGDPRADTQYF.

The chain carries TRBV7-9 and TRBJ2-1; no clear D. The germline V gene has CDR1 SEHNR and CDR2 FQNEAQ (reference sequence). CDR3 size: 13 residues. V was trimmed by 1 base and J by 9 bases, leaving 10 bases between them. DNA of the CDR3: TGTGCCAGCAGCTTAGTACAGCCTGGTGAGCAGTTCTTC. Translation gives CASSLVQPGEQFF.

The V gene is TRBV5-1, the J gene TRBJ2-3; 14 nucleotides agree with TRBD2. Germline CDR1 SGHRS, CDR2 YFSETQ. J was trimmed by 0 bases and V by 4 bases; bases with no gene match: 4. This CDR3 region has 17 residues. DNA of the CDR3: TGCGCCAGCAGCGGGACTAGCGGGGGCCCTAGCACAGATACGCAGTATTTT. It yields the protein CASSGTSGGPSTDTQYF.

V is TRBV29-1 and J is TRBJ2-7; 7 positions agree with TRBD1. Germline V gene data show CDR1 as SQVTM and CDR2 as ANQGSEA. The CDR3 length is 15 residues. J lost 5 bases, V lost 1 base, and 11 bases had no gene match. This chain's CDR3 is CSVEVRHRGRNEQYF. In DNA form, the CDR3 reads TGCAGCGTTGAAGTACGGCACAGGGGAAGAAACGAGCAGTACTTC.

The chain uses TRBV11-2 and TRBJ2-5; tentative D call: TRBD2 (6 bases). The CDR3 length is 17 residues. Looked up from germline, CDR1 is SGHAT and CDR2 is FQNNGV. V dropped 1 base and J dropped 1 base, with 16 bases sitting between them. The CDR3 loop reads CASSLGGRAGSQETQYF. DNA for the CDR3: TGTGCCAGCAGCTTAGGGGGTAGGGCGGGGAGCCAAGAGACCCAGTACTTC. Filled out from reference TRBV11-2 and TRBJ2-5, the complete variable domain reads EAGVAQSPRYKIIEKRQSVAFWCNPISGHATLYWYQQILGQGPKLLIQFQNNGVVDDSQLPKDRFSAERLKGVDSTLKIQPAKLEDSAVYLCASSLGGRAGSQETQYFGPGTRLLVL.

This chain's CDR3 is CAISESPQGAKNIQYF. CDR3 nucleotide sequence: TGTGCCATCAGTGAGTCGCCCCAGGGAGCCAAAAACATTCAGTACTTC. J is TRBJ2-4 and V is TRBV10-3; D is perhaps TRBD1 (5 bases). The CDR3 is 16 residues long. Germline V CDR1 and CDR2: ENHRY, SYGVKD. Trimming shortened V by 0 bases and J by 0 bases, and 9 bases separated the two germline ends.

CDR3 sequence (DNA): TGTGCCAGCAGCTTAGAAGGCGGGGTAGGGCCCTACGAGCAGTACTTC. Its translation: CASSLEGGVGPYEQYF. The V call is TRBV7-8, the J call TRBJ2-7, with a tentative D call TRBD2 (6 bases). Trimming removed 1 base at V and 2 bases at J, with 15 bases between. The CDR3 has 16 residues. Germline assignment: CDR1 SGHVS and CDR2 FQNEAQ.

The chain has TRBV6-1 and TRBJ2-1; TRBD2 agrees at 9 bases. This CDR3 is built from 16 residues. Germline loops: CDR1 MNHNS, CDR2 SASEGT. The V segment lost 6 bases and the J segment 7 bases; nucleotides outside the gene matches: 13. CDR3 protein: CASRPSGAGGQNEQFF. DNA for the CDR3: TGTGCCAGCAGACCCTCAGGGGCGGGGGGGCAGAATGAGCAGTTCTTC.

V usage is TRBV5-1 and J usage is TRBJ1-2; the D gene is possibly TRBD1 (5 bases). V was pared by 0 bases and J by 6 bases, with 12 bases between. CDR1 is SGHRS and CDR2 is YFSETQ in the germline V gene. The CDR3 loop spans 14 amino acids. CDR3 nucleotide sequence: TGCGCCAGCAGCTTGGGGGGCGGAGGAGATGGCTACACCTTC. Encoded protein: CASSLGGGGDGYTF.

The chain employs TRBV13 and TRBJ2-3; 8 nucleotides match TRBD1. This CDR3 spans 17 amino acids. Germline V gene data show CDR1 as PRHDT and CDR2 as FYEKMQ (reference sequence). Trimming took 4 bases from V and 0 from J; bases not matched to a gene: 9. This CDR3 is CASSSFLQGASTDTQYF. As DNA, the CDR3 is TGTGCCAGCAGCTCGTTTCTCCAGGGGGCTAGCACAGATACGCAGTATTTT.

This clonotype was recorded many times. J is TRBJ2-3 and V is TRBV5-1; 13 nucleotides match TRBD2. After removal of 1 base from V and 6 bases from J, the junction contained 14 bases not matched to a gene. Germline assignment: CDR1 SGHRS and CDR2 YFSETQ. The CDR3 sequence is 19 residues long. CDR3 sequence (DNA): TGCGCCAGCAGCTTGATTCCGGGGACTAGCGGGACTTCAGGCGATACGCAGTATTTT. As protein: CASSLIPGTSGTSGDTQYF.

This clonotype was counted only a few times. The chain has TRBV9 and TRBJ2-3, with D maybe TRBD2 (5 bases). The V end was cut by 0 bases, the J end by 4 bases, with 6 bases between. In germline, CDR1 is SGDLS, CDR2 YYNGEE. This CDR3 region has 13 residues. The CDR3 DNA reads TGTGCCAGCAGCGTAGCGAGGGCAGATACGCAGTATTTT. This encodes CASSVARADTQYF.

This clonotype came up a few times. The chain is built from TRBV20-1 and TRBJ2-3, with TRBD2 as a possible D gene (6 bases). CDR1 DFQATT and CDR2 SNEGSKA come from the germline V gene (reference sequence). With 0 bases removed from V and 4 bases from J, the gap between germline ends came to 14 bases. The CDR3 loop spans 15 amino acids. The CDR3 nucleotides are TGCAGTGCTAGAGATCTCGCGGGGTTTCCAGATACGCAGTATTTT. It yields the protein CSARDLAGFPDTQYF.

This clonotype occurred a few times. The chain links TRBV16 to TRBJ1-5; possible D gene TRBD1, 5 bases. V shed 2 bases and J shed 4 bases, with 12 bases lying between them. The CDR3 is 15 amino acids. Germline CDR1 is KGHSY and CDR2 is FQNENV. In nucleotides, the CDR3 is TGTGCCAGCAGCCAAAGCTTCGGGGGGAATCAGCCCCAGCATTTT. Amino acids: CASSQSFGGNQPQHF.

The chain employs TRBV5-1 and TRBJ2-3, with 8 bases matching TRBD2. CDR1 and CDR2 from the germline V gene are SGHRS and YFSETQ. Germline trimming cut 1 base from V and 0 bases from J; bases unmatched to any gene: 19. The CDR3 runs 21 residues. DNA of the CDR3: TGCGCCAGCAGCTTGCCCCAAAGGCGGGGGGCCAACCCTTTCAGCACAGATACGCAGTATTTT. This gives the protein CASSLPQRRGANPFSTDTQYF.

The CDR3 protein is CSVPLGNTEAFF. The CDR3 bases are TGCAGCGTGCCCCTGGGGAACACTGAAGCTTTCTTT. J is TRBJ1-1 and V is TRBV29-1; no firm D call. The CDR3 runs to 12 residues. V was cut by 6 bases and J by 1 base, with 9 bases left in between. CDR1 is SQVTM, CDR2 ANQGSEA, per germline.